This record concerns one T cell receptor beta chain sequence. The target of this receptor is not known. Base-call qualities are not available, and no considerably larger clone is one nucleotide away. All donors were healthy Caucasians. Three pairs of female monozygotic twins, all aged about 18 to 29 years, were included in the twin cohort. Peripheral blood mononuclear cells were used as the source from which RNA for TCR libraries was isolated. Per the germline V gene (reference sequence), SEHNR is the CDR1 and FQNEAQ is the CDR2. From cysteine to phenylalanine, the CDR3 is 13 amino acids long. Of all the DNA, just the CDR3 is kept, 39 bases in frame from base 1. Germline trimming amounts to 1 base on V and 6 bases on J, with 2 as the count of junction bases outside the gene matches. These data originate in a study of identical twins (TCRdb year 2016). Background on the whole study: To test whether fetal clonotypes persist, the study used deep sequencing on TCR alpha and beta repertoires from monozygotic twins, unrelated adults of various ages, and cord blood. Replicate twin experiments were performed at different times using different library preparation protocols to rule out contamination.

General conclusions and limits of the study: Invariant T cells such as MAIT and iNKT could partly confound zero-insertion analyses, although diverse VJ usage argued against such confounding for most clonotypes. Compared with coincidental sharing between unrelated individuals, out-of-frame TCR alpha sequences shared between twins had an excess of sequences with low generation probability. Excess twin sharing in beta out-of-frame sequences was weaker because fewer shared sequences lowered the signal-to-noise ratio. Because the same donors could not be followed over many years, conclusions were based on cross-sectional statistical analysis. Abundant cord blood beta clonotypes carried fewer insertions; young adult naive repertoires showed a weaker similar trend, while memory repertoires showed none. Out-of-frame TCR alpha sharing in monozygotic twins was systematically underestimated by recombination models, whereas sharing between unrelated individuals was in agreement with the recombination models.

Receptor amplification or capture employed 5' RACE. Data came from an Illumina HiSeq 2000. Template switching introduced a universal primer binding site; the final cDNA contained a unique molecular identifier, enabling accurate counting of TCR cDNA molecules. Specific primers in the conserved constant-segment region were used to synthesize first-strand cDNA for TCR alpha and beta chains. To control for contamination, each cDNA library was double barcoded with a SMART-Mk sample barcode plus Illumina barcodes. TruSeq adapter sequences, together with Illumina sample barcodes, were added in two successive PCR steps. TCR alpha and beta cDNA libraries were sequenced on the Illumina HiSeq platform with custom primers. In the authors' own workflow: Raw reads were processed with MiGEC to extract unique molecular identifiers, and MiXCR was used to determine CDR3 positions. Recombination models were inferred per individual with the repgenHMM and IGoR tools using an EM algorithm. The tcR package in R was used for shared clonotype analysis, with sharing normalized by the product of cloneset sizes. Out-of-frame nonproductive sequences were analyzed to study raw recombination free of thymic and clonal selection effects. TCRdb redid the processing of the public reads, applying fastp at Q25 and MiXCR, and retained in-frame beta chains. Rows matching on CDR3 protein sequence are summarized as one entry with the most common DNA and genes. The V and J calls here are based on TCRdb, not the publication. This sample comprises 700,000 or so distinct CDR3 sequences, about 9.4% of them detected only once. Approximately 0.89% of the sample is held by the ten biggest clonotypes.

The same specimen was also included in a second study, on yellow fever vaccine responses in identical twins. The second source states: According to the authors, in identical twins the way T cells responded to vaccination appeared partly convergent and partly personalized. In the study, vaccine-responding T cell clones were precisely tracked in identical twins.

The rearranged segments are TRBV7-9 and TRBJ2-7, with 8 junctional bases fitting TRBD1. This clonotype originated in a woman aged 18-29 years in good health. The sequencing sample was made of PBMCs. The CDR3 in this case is CASSLEQGGEQYF. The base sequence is TGTGCCAGCAGCTTAGAACAGGGGGGCGAGCAGTACTTC. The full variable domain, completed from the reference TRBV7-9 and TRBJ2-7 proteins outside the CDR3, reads DTGVSQNPRHKITKRGQNVTFRCDPISEHNRLYWYRQTLGQGPEFLTYFQNEAQLEKSRLLSDRFSAERPKGSFSTLEIQRTEQGDSAMYLCASSLEQGGEQYFGPGTRLTVT.